Shown below are 5 T cell receptor beta chains from a single sample sequenced in a study of blood T cell repertoires in COVID-19. Assay: immunoSEQ multiplex PCR; the TCRdb copy retains only in-frame clones and omits some. The sample lists roughly 80,000 clones; roughly nine tenths were seen once. The sequenced sample consisted of peripheral blood. These receptors were obtained from an elderly man in a cohort sampled during active COVID-19.

This clone was detected only once. The chain couples TRBV7-2 to TRBJ1-2; 8 nucleotides agree with TRBD1. The V gene end was trimmed by 4 bases and the J gene end by 5 bases; junction bases not matched to a gene: 9. Germline V lookup: CDR1 SGHTA, CDR2 FQGNSA. The CDR3 is made up of 15 amino acids. CDR3 sequence: CASSSGGTGEYGYTF. The CDR3 DNA is TGTGCCAGCAGCTCAGGAGGGACAGGCGAATATGGCTACACCTTC.

The genes are TRBV28 and TRBJ2-7; maybe TRBD1 (6 bases). The V end lost 5 bases, the J end lost 13 bases, and 18 bases lay between the germline ends. The CDR3 contains 12 residues. Germline CDR1 and CDR2: MDHEN and SYDVKM. The DNA for the CDR3 is TGTGCCAGCAGTATACAACAGGGTTTTCAATACGTC. Translated, it gives CASSIQQGFQYV.

The chain carries TRBV14 and TRBJ2-1, with D tentatively TRBD2 (5 bases). V lost 2 bases to trimming and J lost 1 base, with 12 bases between them. The CDR3 is 16 amino acids. Germline-derived CDR1 and CDR2 are SGHDN and FVKESK. Here the CDR3 reads CASSQPLGGSYNEQFF. The CDR3 DNA is TGTGCCAGCAGCCAACCGCTGGGCGGGTCCTACAATGAGCAGTTCTTC.

CDR3 bases: TGTGCCAGCAGCCAGACAGGCAATCAGCCCCAGCATTTT. This gives the protein CASSQTGNQPQHF. The chain links TRBV3-1 (or the pseudogene TRBV3-2) to TRBJ1-5; maybe TRBD1 (5 bases). Germline CDR1 LGHDT, CDR2 YNNKEL (reference sequence). The CDR3 contains 13 residues. The germline V and J ends were trimmed by 3 bases and 2 bases, with 5 bases remaining between them.

The chain carries TRBV27 and TRBJ1-3, with no clear D. V lost 4 bases to trimming and J lost 0 bases, with 7 bases between them. This CDR3 is 14 amino acids long. The germline V gene has CDR1 MNHEY and CDR2 SMNVEV (reference sequence). CDR3 amino acids: CASSSPISGNTIYF. The CDR3 nucleotides are TGTGCCAGCAGTTCGCCTATCTCTGGAAACACCATATATTTT.